These 30 T cell receptor beta chains were sequenced from one sample in a study of T cell changes during pregnancy in multiple sclerosis. TCRdb's table, derived via immunoSEQ multiplex PCR, lists solely in-frame clones and lacks some. The table records 84,000 or so clones, over 90% of them present only once. Sequencing used peripheral blood, obtained in the third trimester of pregnancy. These receptors were obtained from a female donor with multiple sclerosis, enrolled in a pregnancy study.

The CDR3 DNA sequence: TGTGCCAGTAGTACGTGGGGACAGGCAATCGAGACCCAGTACTTC. Its translation: CASSTWGQAIETQYF. The chain links TRBV19 to TRBJ2-5, with 8 bases lining up with TRBD1. The germline V gene has CDR1 LNHDA and CDR2 SQIVND (reference sequence). V lost 4 bases to trimming and J lost 5 bases; unmatched junction nucleotides: 9. The CDR3 consists of 15 residues.

The rearrangement links TRBV4-1 to TRBJ2-7, with a weak D call TRBD2 (5 bases). The CDR3 extends over 15 amino acids. The germline V gene has CDR1 MGHRA and CDR2 YSYEKL. Trimming took 1 base from V and 1 from J, leaving 11 bases between them. The CDR3 DNA sequence: TGCGCCAGCAGCCAAGGCAGCGGTCGTTCCTACGAGCAGTACTTC. It specifies CASSQGSGRSYEQYF.

The chain employs TRBV11-2 and TRBJ2-7; D not certain. This CDR3 comprises 13 residues. V was shortened by 1 base and J by 3 bases, with 7 bases between the two germline ends. Germline CDR1 is SGHAT and CDR2 is FQNNGV. CDR3 DNA: TGTGCCAGCAGCTTAGTGCAGTTCTACGAGCAGTACTTC. Translated: CASSLVQFYEQYF.

The chain employs TRBV7-8 and TRBJ2-3, with 13 positions matching TRBD2. CDR1 SGHVS and CDR2 FQNEAQ come from the germline V gene. The CDR3 totals 17 residues. V trimming: 5 bases; J trimming: 0 bases; junction bases outside the gene matches: 5. This CDR3 reads CASSRTSGSTSTDTQYF. CDR3 coding DNA: TGTGCCAGCAGCCGGACTAGCGGGAGTACCAGCACAGATACGCAGTATTTT.

In this sample, this clone turned up once. This chain connects TRBV27 to TRBJ1-5, with D possibly being TRBD1 (5 bases). CDR1 MNHEY and CDR2 SMNVEV come from the germline V gene (reference sequence). This CDR3 has 14 amino acids. V was pared by 2 bases and J by 4 bases, with 9 bases between. CDR3 in amino acids: CASSLRQFNQPQHF. As DNA, the CDR3 is TGTGCCAGCAGTTTAAGACAGTTTAATCAGCCCCAGCATTTT.

The rearrangement links TRBV15 to TRBJ2-1, with 7 bases lining up with TRBD1. CDR1 is LNHNV, CDR2 YYDKDF, per germline (reference sequence). This CDR3 has 15 residues. V shed 1 base, J shed 7 bases, and the junction held 7 bases outside the gene matches. The CDR3 reads CATSRVGVRGNEQFF. As DNA, the CDR3 is TGTGCCACCAGCAGAGTAGGGGTCAGGGGGAATGAGCAGTTCTTC. Combining the CDR3 with reference TRBV15 and TRBJ2-1 gives the whole variable domain DAMVIQNPRYQVTQFGKPVTLSCSQTLNHNVMYWYQQKSSQAPKLLFHYYDKDFNNEADTPDNFQSRRPNTSFCFLDIRSPGLGDTAMYLCATSRVGVRGNEQFFGPGTRLTVL.

V usage is TRBV10-1 and J usage is TRBJ2-3; 11 bases fit TRBD2. CDR1 is WNHNN, CDR2 SYGVQD, per germline (reference sequence). Losses at the gene ends were 3 bases for V and 4 bases for J; bases not matched to a gene: 3. The CDR3 has 15 amino acids. The CDR3 DNA reads as TGCGCCAGCAGTGATAAACTAGCGGGAGCAGATACGCAGTATTTT. It is translated as CASSDKLAGADTQYF.

This sequence joins TRBV7-9 and TRBJ2-6; 7 bases line up with TRBD1. The V and J ends lost 4 bases and 2 bases, in that order; junction bases with no gene match: 5. The CDR3 is 16 amino acids. Germline V gene data show CDR1 as SEHNR and CDR2 as FQNEAQ (reference sequence). The CDR3 loop reads CASSSFTGAGANVLTF. The CDR3 nucleotides are TGTGCCAGCAGCTCCTTCACAGGGGCTGGGGCCAACGTCCTGACTTTC.

Only one count was recorded for this clone. V and J are TRBV5-1 and TRBJ1-2; D might be TRBD1 (6 bases). Trimming removed 0 bases from V and 5 bases from J, with 20 bases in between. This CDR3 has 17 residues. Per the germline V gene, CDR1 is SGHRS and CDR2 is YFSETQ. The CDR3 is CASSLELGGRMLYGYTF. As DNA, the CDR3 is TGCGCCAGCAGCTTGGAGTTAGGGGGACGGATGCTTTATGGCTACACCTTC.

The V gene is TRBV28, the J gene TRBJ2-6; D is undetermined. CDR1 MDHEN and CDR2 SYDVKM come from the germline V gene. The CDR3 contains 16 residues. The germline V and J ends were trimmed by 4 bases and 2 bases, with 12 bases remaining between them. The CDR3 reads CASSSLTPPGANVLTF. CDR3 nucleotides: TGTGCCAGCAGTTCCCTAACGCCTCCTGGGGCCAACGTCCTGACTTTC.

J is TRBJ1-2 and V is TRBV18; D might be TRBD1 (6 bases). Trimming removed 4 bases at V and 0 bases at J, with 18 bases between. Germline CDR1 and CDR2: KGHSH and LQKENI. The CDR3 spans 17 residues. The CDR3: CASSRGPRDTSNYGYTF. The CDR3 coding sequence is TGTGCCAGCTCACGAGGGCCCCGGGACACCTCTAACTATGGCTACACCTTC.

The chain couples TRBV2 to TRBJ2-7; perhaps TRBD2 as D (5 bases). V dropped 10 bases and J dropped 3 bases, with 22 bases sitting between them. Germline assignment: CDR1 SNHLY and CDR2 FYNNEI. The CDR3 consists of 15 residues. The CDR3 DNA is TGTGCCACTCGTCGGGGAGTCTATCTTGTCTACGAGCAGTACTTC. Its translation: CATRRGVYLVYEQYF.

The chain has TRBV19 and TRBJ2-1; 9 bases map to TRBD1. CDR1 is LNHDA and CDR2 is SQIVND in the germline V gene (reference sequence). V lost 9 bases to trimming and J lost 5 bases; unmatched junction nucleotides: 5. CDR3 length equals 13 residues. CDR3 coding DNA: TGTGCCAGCGGACAGGGGAGGAACAATGAGCAGTTCTTC. Amino acids: CASGQGRNNEQFF.

This chain connects TRBV6-1 to TRBJ2-7, with D maybe TRBD2 (5 bases). The V and J ends lost 6 bases and 6 bases respectively, with 21 bases between them. The CDR3 spans 15 residues. Germline CDR1 MNHNS, CDR2 SASEGT. In nucleotides, the CDR3 is TGTGCCAGCAGCGGGGTTCCCCGGAGAGCTATCGAGCAGTACTTC. Its protein product is CASSGVPRRAIEQYF.

The chain employs TRBV6-4 and TRBJ2-3, with 11 bases matching TRBD2. Per germline, CDR1 MRHNA and CDR2 SNTAGT. The CDR3 covers 15 residues. V shed 9 bases, J shed 5 bases, and the junction held 10 bases outside the gene matches. DNA of the CDR3: TGTGCCAGTGCCACTCTAGCGGGAGGAGGAGATACGCAGTATTTT. Protein sequence: CASATLAGGGDTQYF.

The chain links TRBV5-1 to TRBJ1-2; D is undetermined. CDR3 length: 16 residues. The germline gives CDR1 SGHRS, CDR2 YFSETQ. The V end was cut by 4 bases, the J end by 0 bases, with 16 bases between. CDR3 residues: CASSQARHLTNYGYTF. CDR3 nucleotides: TGCGCCAGCAGCCAGGCGAGACATCTGACTAACTATGGCTACACCTTC.

This rearrangement joins TRBV30 to TRBJ2-7; D not resolved. Trimming cost V 2 bases and J 2 bases, with 4 bases left between them. Germline values: CDR1 GTSNPN, CDR2 SVGIG (reference sequence). CDR3 size: 11 residues. DNA for the CDR3: TGTGCCTGGAGTACAGCCTACGAGCAGTACTTC. It yields the protein CAWSTAYEQYF.

The chain couples TRBV5-1 to TRBJ2-3; possible D gene TRBD1, 6 bases. The CDR3 is made up of 16 amino acids. From germline, CDR1 is SGHRS and CDR2 YFSETQ. Trimming shortened V by 4 bases and J by 2 bases, and 17 bases separated the two germline ends. CDR3 nucleotide sequence: TGCGCCAGCAGCCCCGCCCCAACAGGGTCCACAGATACGCAGTATTTT. This codes for CASSPAPTGSTDTQYF.

The chain employs TRBV28 and TRBJ2-2, with 8 bases aligning to TRBD2. Germline V CDR1 and CDR2: MDHEN, SYDVKM. The CDR3 is 17 residues long. V was clipped by 1 base and J by 4 bases; unmatched bases: 8. In DNA form, the CDR3 reads TGTGCCAGCAGTTTATCCCTACTAGCGGAGTCCACCGGGGAGCTGTTTTTT. Its protein product is CASSLSLLAESTGELFF.

CDR3 residues: CASRKTVNNEQFF. CDR3 sequence (DNA): TGTGCCAGCAGGAAGACAGTAAACAATGAGCAGTTCTTC. The chain has TRBV6-5 and TRBJ2-1; possible D gene TRBD1, 5 bases. Trimming removed 6 bases from V and 5 bases from J, with 11 bases in between. The CDR3 has 13 residues. Looked up from germline, CDR1 is MNHEY and CDR2 is SVGAGI.

This rearrangement joins TRBV18 to TRBJ2-7; D not resolved. Trimming stripped 3 bases from V and 1 base from J, with 19 bases between. The CDR3 has 17 amino acids. Germline-derived CDR1 and CDR2 are KGHSH and LQKENI. CDR3 coding DNA: TGTGCCAGCTCACCCCCCAACAGCCCTCCGTTTTCCTACGAGCAGTACTTC. This gives the protein CASSPPNSPPFSYEQYF.

CDR3 sequence reads: CASSPGTGAGLGQYF. The CDR3 DNA follows: TGTGCCAGCTCACCAGGGACAGGTGCCGGATTGGGGCAGTACTTC. The V gene is TRBV18, the J gene TRBJ2-7; TRBD1 aligns across 8 bases. The ends lost 2 bases at V and 9 bases at J; junction bases unmatched: 12. Germline V gene sequence: CDR1 KGHSH, CDR2 LQKENI. The CDR3 is made up of 15 amino acids.

The chain uses TRBV15 and TRBJ1-5; D gene ambiguous. The CDR3 extends over 16 amino acids. Trimming took off 4 bases at V and 6 bases at J, with 19 bases between the two ends. The germline V gene has CDR1 LNHNV and CDR2 YYDKDF (reference sequence). The CDR3 DNA reads TGTGCCACCAGCATTGGTTCGTCGGCAGCAGGTCAGCCCCAGCATTTT. Protein product: CATSIGSSAAGQPQHF.

The gene calls are TRBV27 and TRBJ2-3, with D maybe TRBD1 (6 bases). Germline lookup yields CDR1 MNHEY and CDR2 SMNVEV (reference sequence). V gave up 4 bases and J gave up 4 bases, with 21 bases separating them. The CDR3 spans 17 residues. This CDR3 is CASSWGLQGMHADTQYF. In DNA form, the CDR3 reads TGTGCCAGCAGTTGGGGCCTACAGGGAATGCACGCAGATACGCAGTATTTT.

J is TRBJ2-7 and V is TRBV30; 7 bases are shared with TRBD1. This CDR3 spans 15 amino acids. From germline, CDR1 is GTSNPN and CDR2 SVGIG (reference sequence). V was clipped by 3 bases and J by 0 bases; unmatched bases: 8. DNA for the CDR3: TGTGCCTGGAGGCCCGGGACAGTGAGCTCCTACGAGCAGTACTTC. Amino acids: CAWRPGTVSSYEQYF.

This clone was observed once. The chain carries TRBV11-2 and TRBJ1-5; 7 bases map to TRBD1. The germline V gene encodes CDR1 SGHAT and CDR2 FQNNGV. This CDR3 has 15 amino acids. V trimming: 1 base; J trimming: 6 bases; junction bases outside the gene matches: 6. This CDR3 is CASSLAAGGFQPQHF. The CDR3 DNA is TGTGCCAGCAGCTTAGCGGCAGGGGGATTTCAGCCCCAGCATTTT.

The chain recombines TRBV4-2 with TRBJ2-1, with 11 bases fitting TRBD2. CDR3 length: 16 amino acids. Germline V CDR1 and CDR2: LGHNA, YNFKEQ. The V segment lost 3 bases and the J segment 9 bases; nucleotides outside the gene matches: 10. CDR3 nucleotides: TGTGCCAGCAGCCACGCTACTAGCGGGAGCGGGGGTGAGCAGTTCTTC. Its translation: CASSHATSGSGGEQFF.

CDR3 in DNA: TGTGCTAGTGGTTTGGTACTCCTTGGAGGGGGCCCTACTGAAGCTTTCTTT. Encoded protein: CASGLVLLGGGPTEAFF. The rearrangement links TRBV12-5 to TRBJ1-1, with 7 positions matching TRBD1. The CDR3 is made up of 17 amino acids. With 0 bases clipped from V and 5 bases from J, the junction kept 12 bases outside the gene matches. Germline V gene data show CDR1 as LGHNT and CDR2 as FRNRAP.

This sequence joins TRBV28 and TRBJ1-5; D is possibly TRBD1 (5 bases). Trimming cost V 1 base and J 4 bases, with 8 bases left between them. The germline V gene has CDR1 MDHEN and CDR2 SYDVKM. CDR3 size: 14 residues. The CDR3 reads CASSLFRANQPQHF. CDR3 coding DNA: TGTGCCAGCAGTTTATTCAGGGCTAATCAGCCCCAGCATTTT.

The chain recombines TRBV29-1 with TRBJ2-5, with TRBD2 as a possible D gene (5 bases). This CDR3 contains 13 residues. Germline CDR1 and CDR2: SQVTM and ANQGSEA. Trimming stripped 4 bases from V and 9 bases from J, with 18 bases between. Written as DNA, the CDR3 is TGCAGCGTTGTCGGATCCGGGAAAGGGTCCCAGTACTTC. It specifies CSVVGSGKGSQYF.